The subject of this entry is one TCR beta chain. The sample originates from a study of control samples from healthy donors and cancer patients. Using immunoSEQ multiplex PCR, the repertoire was profiled, and TCRdb retains in-frame clones only, with some absent. The table includes some 120,000 clones, 70% to 90% detected once. There are 14 residues in the CDR3. Germline-derived CDR1 and CDR2 are SGDLS and YYNGEE. The V segment lost 4 bases and the J segment 5 bases; nucleotides outside the gene matches: 5. Sequenced material: blood. J is TRBJ1-4 and V is TRBV9; 7 nucleotides match TRBD1. The source of this sequence is a man aged 50-60 years in good health. CDR3 sequence reads: CASSPGTANEKLFF. The CDR3 DNA reads TGTGCCAGCAGCCCGGGGACAGCCAATGAAAAACTGTTTTTT.